A single sample is the source of the 20 T cell receptor beta chains below, sequenced in a study of control samples from healthy donors and cancer patients (dated by TCRdb to about 2020). To prepare the library, the immunoSEQ multiplex PCR assay was applied. The table comes from immuneACCESS by way of TCRdb, which keeps in-frame sequences with V and J called. Part of the clones is missing from these tables; in studies checked, under half for an unresolved V gene and the rest for unknown reasons. The sample has 55,000 to 90,000 clones on record, approximately 84% of them singletons. The leading ten clones occupy over 25% of the sample. The source material was blood. These receptors all stem from a man in his fifties or sixties in good health.

CDR3 sequence: CASRRIGNYGYTF. The CDR3, as DNA: TGTGCCAGCAGGAGGATAGGGAACTATGGCTACACCTTC. The gene calls are TRBV5-8 and TRBJ1-2; no reliable D call. Germline V gene lookup returns CDR1 SGHTS and CDR2 YDEGEE. V was trimmed by 5 bases and J by 2 bases, leaving 10 bases between them. The CDR3 contains 13 residues.

The chain links TRBV28 to TRBJ1-2, with a possible D match to TRBD1 (5 bases). Germline assignment: CDR1 MDHEN and CDR2 SYDVKM. CDR3 length: 12 residues. The V end lost 10 bases, the J end lost 4 bases, and 13 bases lay between the germline ends. Written as DNA, the CDR3 is TGTGCCACCTTCGACAGAGTCTATGGCTACACCTTC. Residues: CATFDRVYGYTF.

The chain is built from TRBV9 and TRBJ1-6; weak D call: TRBD1 (6 bases). Deletions cut 4 bases from V and 8 bases from J, with 13 bases between. Germline values: CDR1 SGDLS, CDR2 YYNGEE. The CDR3 length is 14 residues. CDR3 amino acids: CASSIQGMDSPLHF. CDR3 sequence (DNA): TGTGCCAGCAGCATACAGGGTATGGATTCACCCCTCCACTTT. Based on the CDR3 plus reference TRBV9 and TRBJ1-6, the full variable domain is DSGVTQTPKHLITATGQRVTLRCSPRSGDLSVYWYQQSLDQGLQFLIQYYNGEERAKGNILERFSAQQFPDLHSELNLSSLELGDSALYFCASSIQGMDSPLHFGNGTRLTVT.

The chain combines TRBV4-3 with TRBJ2-3; 9 bases are shared with TRBD2. J lost 0 bases, V lost 0 bases, and 7 bases had no gene match. CDR3 length: 18 amino acids. Per the germline V gene, CDR1 is LGHNA and CDR2 is YSLEER. CDR3 sequence (DNA): TGCGCCAGCAGCCAAGACGGTGGCGGGAGGGCCAGCACAGATACGCAGTATTTT. It translates to CASSQDGGGRASTDTQYF.

V usage is TRBV6-5 and J usage is TRBJ1-2; D unresolved. Trimming removed 6 bases at V and 2 bases at J, with 13 bases between. CDR1 MNHEY and CDR2 SVGAGI come from the germline V gene. CDR3 length equals 14 residues. The CDR3 coding sequence is TGTGCCAGCAGACCGGGCAGGTACAACTATGGCTACACCTTC. Protein: CASRPGRYNYGYTF.

The chain couples TRBV19 to TRBJ2-2, with TRBD1 as a possible D gene (6 bases). The CDR3 sequence is 14 residues long. V lost 5 bases to trimming and J lost 3 bases, with 10 bases between them. Germline loops: CDR1 LNHDA, CDR2 SQIVND (reference sequence). The CDR3, as DNA: TGTGCCAGTAGTCTGGACAGCTACACCGGGGAGCTGTTTTTT. It is translated as CASSLDSYTGELFF.

CDR3 bases: TGCGCCAGCAGCCCCCTTAGGAACGGGGAGCTGTTTTTT. It specifies CASSPLRNGELFF. The chain couples TRBV5-1 to TRBJ2-2; no definite D call. The V gene lost 4 bases and the J gene lost 7 bases, with 11 bases spanning the gap. Germline V gene data show CDR1 as SGHRS and CDR2 as YFSETQ. This CDR3 has 13 residues.

This clone was observed a handful of times. The V call is TRBV13, the J call TRBJ1-1; 8 bases line up with TRBD1. J lost 5 bases, V lost 6 bases, and 8 bases had no gene match. The CDR3 spans 14 residues. Looked up from germline, CDR1 is PRHDT and CDR2 is FYEKMQ (reference sequence). CDR3 amino acids: CASRRGQGWTEAFF. In DNA form, the CDR3 reads TGTGCCAGCAGACGAGGACAGGGATGGACTGAAGCTTTCTTT.

The chain carries TRBV5-1 and TRBJ2-1, with D possibly matching TRBD1 (6 bases). The CDR3 contains 15 residues. V was clipped by 3 bases and J by 5 bases, with 15 bases between them. In germline, CDR1 is SGHRS, CDR2 YFSETQ. The CDR3 here is CASSWAGVLDNEQFF. DNA for the CDR3: TGCGCCAGCAGCTGGGCAGGGGTTTTGGACAATGAGCAGTTCTTC.

The chain joins TRBV28 to TRBJ2-5, with TRBD1 as a possible D gene (6 bases). Germline CDR1 reads MDHEN; CDR2 reads SYDVKM. The CDR3 is made up of 14 amino acids. The V and J ends lost 8 bases and 5 bases respectively, with 18 bases between them. CDR3 sequence reads: CASATVRGSETQYF. The DNA for the CDR3 is TGTGCCAGCGCAACAGTCAGGGGCTCTGAGACCCAGTACTTC.

The gene calls are TRBV19 and TRBJ2-2, with 8 positions matching TRBD2. The CDR3 sequence is 15 residues long. The junction had 7 bases not matched to a gene; V was cut back by 6 bases and J by 4 bases. Germline assignment: CDR1 LNHDA and CDR2 SQIVND (reference sequence). The CDR3 nucleotides read TGTGCCAGTAGCAGAAGCGGGAGCGGCACCGGGGAGCTGTTTTTT. Protein product: CASSRSGSGTGELFF.

The genes are TRBV7-9 and TRBJ1-1; D remains ambiguous. Germline CDR1 and CDR2: SEHNR and FQNEAQ (reference sequence). The CDR3 spans 12 residues. Trimming cost V 5 bases and J 7 bases, with 11 bases left between them. This CDR3 reads CASSREKVEAFF. The DNA for the CDR3 is TGTGCCAGCAGCCGTGAGAAGGTTGAAGCTTTCTTT.

The CDR3 is CAISESTGQGSDGYTF. CDR3 nucleotide sequence: TGTGCCATCAGTGAGTCAACGGGACAGGGCTCGGATGGCTACACCTTC. V usage is TRBV10-3 and J usage is TRBJ1-2; 9 bases are shared with TRBD1. Germline assignment: CDR1 ENHRY and CDR2 SYGVKD. The CDR3 has 16 amino acids. V dropped 0 bases and J dropped 6; count of bases not matched to a gene: 8.

The chain is built from TRBV27 and TRBJ2-3; weak D call: TRBD1 (6 bases). The V and J ends lost 2 bases and 2 bases respectively, with 20 bases between them. This CDR3 has 18 amino acids. The germline V gene has CDR1 MNHEY and CDR2 SMNVEV (reference sequence). The CDR3 is CASSLPTSGTPATDTQYF. DNA of the CDR3: TGTGCCAGCAGTTTACCTACCTCTGGGACACCTGCCACAGATACGCAGTATTTT.

The chain uses TRBV29-1 and TRBJ1-5, with D possibly matching TRBD1 (5 bases). Germline CDR1 is SQVTM and CDR2 is ANQGSEA. This CDR3 has 15 residues. Trimming cost V 4 bases and J 2 bases, with 15 bases left between them. The CDR3 region is CSVAQGGARNQPQHF. The CDR3 nucleotides are TGCAGCGTTGCACAAGGTGGGGCCCGCAATCAGCCCCAGCATTTT.

The sample holds a few counts of this clone. The rearrangement links TRBV5-1 to TRBJ1-6; D gene unclear. CDR1 is SGHRS and CDR2 is YFSETQ in the germline V gene. Between the trimmed V and J ends, which lost 2 bases and 7 bases, there was a span of 7 bases. The CDR3 is 13 amino acids. CDR3 region: CASSLNINSPLHF. The CDR3 DNA is TGCGCCAGCAGCTTAAACATCAATTCACCCCTCCACTTT.

Only a few counts were recorded for this clone. The chain is built from TRBV3-1 (or the pseudogene TRBV3-2) and TRBJ2-7; 7 bases fit TRBD1. The CDR3 is 14 residues long. CDR1 and CDR2 from the germline V gene are LGHDT and YNNKEL (reference sequence). The ends lost 0 bases at V and 7 bases at J; junction bases unmatched: 6. The DNA of the CDR3 is TGTGCCAGCAGCCAAGACCTGGGCAGGGGGGAGCAGTACTTC. Translated: CASSQDLGRGEQYF.

V is TRBV12-3 or TRBV12-4 and J is TRBJ1-2; no definite D call. CDR3 length: 11 amino acids. Trimming cost V 6 bases and J 8 bases, with 10 bases left between them. The DNA of the CDR3 is TGTGCCAGCAGCCAACGGTCAGGCTACACCTTC. Protein sequence: CASSQRSGYTF.

The gene calls are TRBV7-9 and TRBJ2-7, with TRBD1 as a possible D gene (6 bases). Germline loops: CDR1 SEHNR, CDR2 FQNEAQ (reference sequence). Trimming took 4 bases from V and 0 from J, leaving 10 bases between them. This CDR3 is 14 amino acids long. CDR3 protein: CASSYRDNSYEQYF. The CDR3 nucleotides read TGTGCCAGCAGCTACCGGGACAACTCCTACGAGCAGTACTTC.

This clone has only one observation. The V gene is TRBV2, the J gene TRBJ2-7; 9 bases match TRBD1. The germline V gene has CDR1 SNHLY and CDR2 FYNNEI. The CDR3 contains 14 residues. Trimming removed 6 bases from V and 6 bases from J; junction bases left unmatched: 9. CDR3 residues: CASRYRTGAGEQYF. In nucleotides, the CDR3 is TGTGCCAGCAGATACCGGACAGGGGCCGGCGAGCAGTACTTC.